This T cell receptor beta chain was sequenced during a study of cytomegalovirus exposure and HLA in healthy donors. Regarding the study as a whole: Follow-up analysis seemed to connect common viral pathogens with several of the most significant clusters identified. In a later analysis, V- and J-gene trimming of beta chains associated with a DCLRE1C missense variant, replicated independently.

The CDR3 runs to 13 residues. The junction had 1 base not matched to a gene; V was cut back by 3 bases and J by 7 bases. Per the germline V gene, CDR1 is SEHNR and CDR2 is FQNEAQ (reference sequence). This clone came up a few times. Its antigen remains unidentified. PCR amplification relied on 60 Vbeta primers (plus 13 Jbeta primers). Clones were sequenced by immunoSEQ multiplex PCR, and TCRdb holds only the in-frame ones, with some missing. This table holds around 130,000 clones, around 77% found once. The source is a man between 18 and 35 years old in good health and CMV-seropositive. Sequencing input: PBMCs. The V gene is TRBV7-9, the J gene TRBJ2-2, with TRBD2 identical over 8 bases. The CDR3 bases are TGTGCCAGCAGCTTGGGACTAGACGGGGAGCTGTTTTTT. Its protein product is CASSLGLDGELFF.